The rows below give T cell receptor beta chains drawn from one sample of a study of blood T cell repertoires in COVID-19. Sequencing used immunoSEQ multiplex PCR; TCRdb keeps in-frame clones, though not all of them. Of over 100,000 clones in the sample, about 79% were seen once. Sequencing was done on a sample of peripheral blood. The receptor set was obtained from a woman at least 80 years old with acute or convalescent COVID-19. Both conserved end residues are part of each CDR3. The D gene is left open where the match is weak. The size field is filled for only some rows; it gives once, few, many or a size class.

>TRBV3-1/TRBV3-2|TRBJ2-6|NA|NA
TGTGCCAGCAGCCAAGACCTCTCTGGGGCCAACGTCCTGACTTTC
CASSQDLSGANVLTF
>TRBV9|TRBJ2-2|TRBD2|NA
TGTGCCAGCAGCCCACTAAGCGGGGGGGCCCCCGGGGAGCTGTTTTTT
CASSPLSGGAPGELFF
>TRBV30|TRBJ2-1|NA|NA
TGTGCCTGGGCCCTCCTAGCCGGCGTTGAGCAGTTCTTC
CAWALLAGVEQFF
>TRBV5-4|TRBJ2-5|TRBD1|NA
TGTGCCAGCAGACCCGGGACAGCACAAGAGACCCAGTACTTC
CASRPGTAQETQYF
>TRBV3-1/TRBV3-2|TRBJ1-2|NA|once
TGTGCCAGCAGCCAAGAATCTAGAGGGTCAGGCTATGGCTACACCTTC
CASSQESRGSGYGYTF
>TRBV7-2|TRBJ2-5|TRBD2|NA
TGTGCCAGCAGCAACCCTAGCGGGGGGGCGCAAGAGACCCAGTACTTC
CASSNPSGGAQETQYF
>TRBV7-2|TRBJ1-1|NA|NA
TGTGCCAGCAGCTTTGGAGAAATGGGAGGAGCTTTCTTT
CASSFGEMGGAFF
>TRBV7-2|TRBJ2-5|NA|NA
TGTGCCAGCAGCTTCGTGGGCCAGCAAGAGACCCAGTACTTC
CASSFVGQQETQYF
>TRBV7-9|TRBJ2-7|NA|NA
TGTGCCAGCAGCTTAGAACCAGGGAGGGGGGAGCAGTACTTC
CASSLEPGRGEQYF
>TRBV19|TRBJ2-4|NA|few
TGTGCCAGTAGTGCCTGGGCAGCCTTGGACATTCAGTACTTC
CASSAWAALDIQYF
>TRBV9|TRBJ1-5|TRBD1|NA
TGTGCCAGCAGCGCGGGACAGGGAGACCAGCCCCAGCATTTT
CASSAGQGDQPQHF
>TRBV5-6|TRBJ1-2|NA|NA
TGTGCCAGCAGCCCCGACTGGAACTATGGCTACACCTTC
CASSPDWNYGYTF
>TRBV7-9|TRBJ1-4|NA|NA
TGTGCCAGCAGCCCTGGACAGACTCTGGAAAAACTGTTTTTT
CASSPGQTLEKLFF
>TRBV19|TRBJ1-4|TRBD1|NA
TGTGCCAGTAGTGTCGACAGGGCGGACGAAAAACTGTTTTTT
CASSVDRADEKLFF
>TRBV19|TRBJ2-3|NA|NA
TGTGCCAGTAGTGGGGGGACAGAGGCAGATACGCAGTATTTT
CASSGGTEADTQYF
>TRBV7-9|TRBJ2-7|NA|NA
TGTGCCAGCAGCCCGACAGGGGCTGGGACTAACGAGCAGTACTTC
CASSPTGAGTNEQYF
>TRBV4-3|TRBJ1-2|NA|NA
TGCGCCAGCAGCCAAGATCGCGAACAGATAGTCAATCGTGGCTACACCTTC
CASSQDREQIVNRGYTF
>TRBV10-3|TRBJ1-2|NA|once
TGTGCCATCAGAGGACAAGCTGGAGGCTACACCTTC
CAIRGQAGGYTF
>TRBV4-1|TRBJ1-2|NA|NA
TGCGCCAGCAGCCAACGGAGCGCCCCAGCTGCAGGGCATGGCTACACCTTC
CASSQRSAPAAGHGYTF
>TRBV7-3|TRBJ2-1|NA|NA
TGTGCCAGCAGCCTCACTGGGACACCCTACAATGAGCAGTTCTTC
CASSLTGTPYNEQFF
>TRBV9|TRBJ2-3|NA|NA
TGTGCCAGCAGCGTAGCTAGCCACACAGATACGCAGTATTTT
CASSVASHTDTQYF
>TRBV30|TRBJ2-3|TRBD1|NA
TGTGCCTGGGACAGGGGGTACACAGATACGCAGTATTTT
CAWDRGYTDTQYF
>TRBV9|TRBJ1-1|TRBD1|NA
TGTGCCAGCAGCGTAAGGGACAGGGGGGCTGAAGCTTTCTTT
CASSVRDRGAEAFF
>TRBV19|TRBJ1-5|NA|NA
TGTGCCAGTACTTCTATAGGCGGGGGCAATCAGCCCCAGCATTTT
CASTSIGGGNQPQHF
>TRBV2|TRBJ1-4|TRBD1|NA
TGTGCCAGCAGGTCTCAGGGACAGCCTAATGAAAAACTGTTTTTT
CASRSQGQPNEKLFF
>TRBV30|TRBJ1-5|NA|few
TGTGCCTGGAGTGTGAGGGAAAACCAGCCCCAGCATTTT
CAWSVRENQPQHF